This T cell receptor (beta chain) was identified in a study of shared clonotypes between healthy human individuals. Study conclusions and caveats: Only blood samples were collected, and tissue repertoires likely differ. Non-shared clonotypes had lower generation probabilities than clonotypes shared by all four sorted-subset donors.

Deep-level assay runs were performed. Per the study methods: For the immunoSEQ data, sequences were junction-only without quality scores, so filtering differed. Libraries were prepared by immunoSEQ multiplex PCR; TCRdb keeps only in-frame clonotypes and omits some of them. V and J calls and clone size are as listed in that table; D and trimming were resolved from the DNA. The repertoire holds roughly 2.1 million clones, with about 93% as singletons. There are 16 residues in the CDR3. Germline V gene lookup returns CDR1 LNHDA and CDR2 SQIVND (reference sequence). Trimming cost V 5 bases and J 5 bases; bases outside gene matches: 14. Positive CCR7 selection of CD45RO-negative cells yielded the naive CD8 cells, and terminally differentiated effector memory CD45RA+ cells were excluded. As to this clone: Its antigen is unknown.

The chain recombines TRBV19 with TRBJ1-2, with 7 nucleotides matching TRBD1. This TCR derives from a man aged 18 to 30 in good health. Some clones in this sample may be carry-over from other donors' samples. The sample consisted of naive CD8+ T cells from PBMCs. CDR3 nucleotide sequence: TGTGCCAGTAGTCCTCCCCCCCCAGGGGGGGATTATGGCTACACCTTC. This encodes CASSPPPPGGDYGYTF.